This is a list of T cell receptor beta chains from one sample in a study of T-cell memory formation after mild COVID-19. TCRdb re-analysed the 5' RACE reads in MiXCR, keeping a single row per CDR3 protein. The sample records tens of thousands of distinct CDR3 sequences, approximately 6.6% being singletons. Material: PBMCs or a T cell subset sorted from them (not recorded which). The receptors originated from a man aged 18 to 29 who had mild COVID-19 (a few samples of this study predate the infection). Cell type and time point are not known. The CDR3 runs from the conserved cysteine through the conserved F or W. The order of the fields is J gene, D gene, CDR3 length, V gene, clone size, CDR3 DNA, CDR3 protein. A D gene is named only where the DNA matches it firmly. Size is omitted from some rows. Given values are once, few, many or a class for expanded clones.

J: TRBJ2-3; D: TRBD2; length: 14; V: TRBV7-9; size: -; DNA: TGTGCCAGCAGCTTAAGCGGGGCGTCAGATACGCAGTATTTT; CDR3: CASSLSGASDTQYF
J: TRBJ2-6; D: -; length: 15; V: TRBV18; size: many; DNA: TGTGCCAGCTCACCACGTCAAGCCGGGGCCAACGTCCTGACTTTC; CDR3: CASSPRQAGANVLTF
J: TRBJ2-7; D: TRBD1; length: 16; V: TRBV7-6; size: -; DNA: TGTGCCAGCAGCTTAGCGCCCCGGGACAGGGGCTACGAGCAGTACTTC; CDR3: CASSLAPRDRGYEQYF
J: TRBJ1-2; D: TRBD1; length: 14; V: TRBV7-9; size: many; DNA: TGTGCCAGCCAAACCATTGGACAGGGCTATGGCTACACCTTC; CDR3: CASQTIGQGYGYTF
J: TRBJ2-1; D: TRBD2; length: 14; V: TRBV2; size: few; DNA: TGTGCCACTGGCCCCGAGACTAGCCCCAATGAGCAGTTCTTC; CDR3: CATGPETSPNEQFF
J: TRBJ2-1; D: -; length: 13; V: TRBV15; size: many; DNA: TGTGCCACCAGCAGAGTCCAGGGGAATGAGCAGTTCTTC; CDR3: CATSRVQGNEQFF
J: TRBJ1-5; D: TRBD1; length: 12; V: TRBV7-9; size: many; DNA: TGTGCCAGCAGCCGGGACAGGCAGCCCCAGCATTTT; CDR3: CASSRDRQPQHF
J: TRBJ2-7; D: -; length: 12; V: TRBV10-1; size: many; DNA: TGCGCCAGCAAAAGCCCCGGAGGGGAGCAGTACTTC; CDR3: CASKSPGGEQYF
J: TRBJ2-1; D: -; length: 18; V: TRBV5-1; size: few; DNA: TGCGCCAGCAGCCCCCGCCCGGCAGGGTCTAGCTCCTACAATGAGCAGTTCTTC; CDR3: CASSPRPAGSSSYNEQFF
J: TRBJ1-6; D: -; length: 21; V: TRBV28; size: many; DNA: TGTGCCAGCAGTTTACCGTACCCCGGGACACCCAAGCCTGAGGGGAATTCACCCCTCCACTTT; CDR3: CASSLPYPGTPKPEGNSPLHF
J: TRBJ2-7; D: TRBD1; length: 16; V: TRBV3-1; size: few; DNA: TGTGCCAGCAGCCCCCCTGGACAGGGGAAAAGCTACGAGCAGTACTTC; CDR3: CASSPPGQGKSYEQYF
J: TRBJ1-2; D: TRBD1; length: 15; V: TRBV7-9; size: -; DNA: TGTGCCAGCAGGCCTACGACAGGGGGCGGCTCTGGCTACACCTTC; CDR3: CASRPTTGGGSGYTF
J: TRBJ1-5; D: TRBD1; length: 14; V: TRBV12-3/TRBV12-4; size: many; DNA: TGTGCCAGCAGTACACAGGGGACTTTTCAGCCCCAGCATTTT; CDR3: CASSTQGTFQPQHF
J: TRBJ2-7; D: -; length: 14; V: TRBV24-1; size: many; DNA: TGTGCCACCAGTGGACCACTCCATGCTCGATGGCAGTACTTC; CDR3: CATSGPLHARWQYF
J: TRBJ2-3; D: -; length: 14; V: TRBV5-1; size: -; DNA: TGCGCCAGCAGCTTGCCAACCAGCACAGATACGCAGTATTTT; CDR3: CASSLPTSTDTQYF